The T cell receptor (beta chain) described here comes from a study of control samples from healthy donors and cancer patients. V lost 3 bases and J lost 3; bases outside the gene matches: 3. CDR3 size: 15 residues. Germline CDR1 reads SGHRS; CDR2 reads YFSETQ. Clones were read by immunoSEQ multiplex PCR, and TCRdb kept only the in-frame ones, dropping some. The table has about 160,000 clones, approximately 96% seen once; the top ten hold 1%. This chain links TRBV5-1 with TRBJ1-5; 10 bases are shared with TRBD1. This TCR was recovered from a woman aged 25 to 39 in good health. The sample comprised blood. The CDR3 protein is CASSWGTGVNQPQHF. The CDR3 DNA is TGCGCCAGCAGCTGGGGGACAGGGGTCAATCAGCCCCAGCATTTT. Complete variable domain (other parts from reference TRBV5-1 and TRBJ1-5): KAGVTQTPRYLIKTRGQQVTLSCSPISGHRSVSWYQQTPGQGLQFLFEYFSETQRNKGNFPGRFSGRQFSNSRSEMNVSTLELGDSALYLCASSWGTGVNQPQHFGDGTRLSIL.